The entry that follows covers one TCR beta chain sequence. The record originates from a study of cytomegalovirus exposure and HLA in healthy donors. This CDR3 has 14 residues. The germline gives CDR1 MNHEY, CDR2 SVGAGI. The junction had 5 bases not matched to a gene; V was cut back by 5 bases and J by 5 bases. Amplification used 60 Vbeta primers and 13 Jbeta primers. Profiled with immunoSEQ multiplex PCR; TCRdb holds only in-frame clones, not every one. This sample yields a few hundred thousand clones, of which 65% to 80% are seen a single time; around 16% belongs to the top ten. The sample was PBMCs. This chain links TRBV6-5 with TRBJ2-5; TRBD2 aligns across 10 bases. This TCR was recovered from a man in his forties in good health and CMV-seronegative. CDR3 protein: CASSPSGGVETQYF. CDR3 DNA sequence: TGTGCCAGCAGTCCGAGCGGGGGGGTTGAGACCCAGTACTTC.